This T cell receptor beta chain was observed in a study of identical twins. The CDR3 is 16 amino acids. The V gene's germline CDR1 is SGHTA and CDR2 FQGNSA. The authors used template switching to add a universal primer site and gave cDNA unique molecular identifiers. TCRdb itself ran the 5' RACE reads through MiXCR, one entry per CDR3 protein. The table lists around 1.7 million distinct CDR3 sequences, around 29% of them singletons. Findings and caveats of the study: There were fewer insertions in abundant cord blood beta clonotypes, but memory repertoires showed no such pattern.

A note on this clonotype: The antigen is not known.

Each donor (without exception) was a healthy Caucasian. Sequencing input: cord blood. The chain has TRBV7-2 and TRBJ2-5; D might be TRBD2 (6 bases). The J call could be wrong; TRBJ2-7 is a better fit for the DNA end. The TCR sequence derives from a newborn girl in good health. In DNA, the CDR3 is TGTGCCAGCAGCTCAGAGGCAGTGGGGGGTCTTTACGAGCAGTACTTC. Protein sequence: CASSSEAVGGLYEQYF.